These 23 T cell receptor beta chains were all obtained from the same sample, sequenced in a study of blood T cells in healthy people across ages (dated by TCRdb to 2013 to 2016). The protocol used for the library was 5' RACE. The instrument given in TCRdb is Illumina HiSeq 2500. A second about 7 to 12 cycle PCR used a sample-barcoded 5' primer and a J-beta primer mix. Starting from the raw public reads, TCRdb applied fastp trimming at Q25, assembled clones with MiXCR and retained in-frame beta chains. Rows merge per CDR3 protein into single entries with the most common DNA and genes. The sample records about 380,000 distinct CDR3 sequences, roughly half of which are singletons. Jointly, the top ten make up 45% to 60% of the sample. Sample: blood. The receptors were sampled from a man aged 55 to 70 in good health.

The chain is built from TRBV28 and TRBJ1-6; tentatively, D is TRBD1 (6 bases). Trimming removed 2 bases at V and 13 bases at J, with 18 bases between. Germline assignment: CDR1 MDHEN and CDR2 SYDVKM. The CDR3 totals 15 residues. Here the CDR3 reads CASSLLDGGQLPLHF. The CDR3 coding sequence is TGTGCCAGCAGTTTACTTGATGGGGGCCAACTGCCCCTCCACTTT.

Turning to this clonotype: A much more abundant neighbour one base away suggests this may be a read error. The V gene is TRBV4-3, the J gene TRBJ2-7; a weak D match, TRBD2 (5 bases). The CDR3 contains 13 residues. Per germline, CDR1 LGHNA and CDR2 YSLEER. The CDR3 nucleotides are TGCGCCAGCAGCCAAGAGGCGGGCTACGAGCTGTACTTC. This sequence encodes CASSQEAGYELYF.

The table lists this clonotype with a count of one. The gene calls are TRBV6-2 or TRBV6-3 and TRBJ2-3; 7 bases are shared with TRBD2. This CDR3 region has 13 residues. V was clipped by 4 bases and J by 3 bases; unmatched bases: 1. The germline gives CDR1 MNHEY, CDR2 SVGEGT. The CDR3 nucleotides read TGTGCCAGCAGTTCGCGGGAGACAGATACGCAGTATTTT. Translating it yields CASSSRETDTQYF.

This clonotype was detected many times. This rearrangement joins TRBV29-1 to TRBJ2-7; a possible D gene is TRBD2 (5 bases). V shed 2 bases and J shed 2 bases, with 13 bases lying between them. Germline assignment: CDR1 SQVTM and CDR2 ANQGSEA. The CDR3 spans 14 residues. The CDR3: CSVELRTGTYEQYF. The CDR3 DNA reads TGCAGCGTTGAATTGAGGACGGGAACCTACGAGCAGTACTTC.

This rearrangement joins TRBV12-3 or TRBV12-4 to TRBJ2-7; D unresolved. The V end was cut by 5 bases, the J end by 2 bases, with 22 bases between. This CDR3 is built from 17 residues. The CDR3 region is CASSLPHALHGPYEQYF. The CDR3 DNA follows: TGTGCCAGCAGTCTCCCCCATGCCCTTCACGGTCCCTACGAGCAGTACTTC.

The chain couples TRBV20-1 to TRBJ2-4, with D perhaps TRBD1 (5 bases). Matching the DNA end better, TRBJ2-7 makes the J call doubtful. Germline CDR1 reads DFQATT; CDR2 reads SNEGSKA (reference sequence). CDR3 length: 14 amino acids. The CDR3 is CSAPDSGTIYEQYF. The CDR3 DNA sequence: TGCAGTGCTCCCGACAGTGGAACAATCTACGAGCAGTACTTC.

The rearrangement joins TRBV29-1 to TRBJ2-4; D is perhaps TRBD1 (5 bases). This CDR3 has 11 residues. Between the trimmed V and J ends, which lost 5 bases and 7 bases, there was a span of 9 bases. Germline-derived CDR1 and CDR2 are SQVTM and ANQGSEA. DNA of the CDR3: TGCAGCGTTTTTGGGGCGAACATTCAGTACTTC. It is translated as CSVFGANIQYF.

J is TRBJ2-2 and V is TRBV6-2 or TRBV6-3; perhaps TRBD1 as D (6 bases). The CDR3 contains 15 residues. V lost 5 bases and J lost 4, with 14 bases in between. Germline CDR1 and CDR2: MNHEY and SVGEGT. CDR3 residues: CASSQTTGPTGELFF. CDR3 DNA: TGTGCCAGCAGTCAGACGACAGGCCCCACCGGGGAGCTGTTTTTT.

V is TRBV7-2 and J is TRBJ1-1, with TRBD1 as a possible D gene (5 bases). Germline V lookup: CDR1 SGHTA, CDR2 FQGNSA. Trimming removed 5 bases from V and 4 bases from J, with 17 bases in between. The CDR3 is 15 amino acids. CDR3 sequence (DNA): TGTGCCAGCAGCCCCCAGGGCAGGGTGGGCACTGAAGCTTTCTTT. This codes for CASSPQGRVGTEAFF.

CDR3 sequence (DNA): TGTGCCAGCAGCACGGGACAGGGGAACACTGAAGCTTTCTTT. Translated: CASSTGQGNTEAFF. The J gene is TRBJ1-1, the V gene TRBV12-3 or TRBV12-4, with 9 bases that match TRBD1. CDR3 length: 14 residues. V shed 6 bases, J shed 1 base, and the junction held 3 bases outside the gene matches.

The chain links TRBV27 to TRBJ2-3, with a possible D match to TRBD2 (6 bases). The germline V and J ends were trimmed by 3 bases and 6 bases, with 13 bases remaining between them. The germline gives CDR1 MNHEY, CDR2 SMNVEV (reference sequence). This CDR3 spans 14 amino acids. CDR3 protein: CASSFGLARDTQYF. The CDR3 DNA reads as TGTGCCAGCAGTTTTGGTCTAGCGAGGGATACGCAGTATTTT.

V is TRBV7-9 and J is TRBJ2-1; TRBD2 matches at 10 bases. This CDR3 spans 14 amino acids. Germline CDR1 reads SEHNR; CDR2 reads FQNEAQ (reference sequence). With V trimmed by 5 bases and J by 10 bases, 8 bases remained unmatched. The CDR3 spells CASSPGLASKEQFF. In DNA, the CDR3 is TGTGCCAGCAGCCCGGGACTAGCGTCTAAGGAGCAGTTCTTC.

The chain recombines TRBV29-1 with TRBJ2-5, with TRBD2 matching 7 bases. The CDR3 spans 13 residues. The J segment lost 4 bases and the V segment lost 6 bases, leaving 8 bases of the junction unmatched. CDR1 and CDR2 (germline): SQVTM, ANQGSEA. This chain's CDR3 is CSVPLTGGETQYF. The CDR3 nucleotides read TGCAGCGTGCCCCTGACGGGGGGAGAGACCCAGTACTTC. The whole variable domain, remainder taken from reference TRBV29-1 and TRBJ2-5, is SAVISQKPSRDICQRGTSLTIQCQVDSQVTMMFWYRQQPGQSLTLIATANQGSEATYESGFVIDKFPISRPNLTFSTLTVSNMSPEDSSIYLCSVPLTGGETQYFGPGTRLLVL.

The V and J genes are TRBV7-2 and TRBJ2-4; D gene uncertain. Matching the DNA end better, TRBJ2-7 makes the J call doubtful. The CDR3 is 16 amino acids. The germline V gene encodes CDR1 SGHTA and CDR2 FQGNSA. The DNA of the CDR3 is TGTGCCAGCAGCTTCCCTCCCGGACGATTTACCTACGAGCAGTACTTC. Encoded protein: CASSFPPGRFTYEQYF.

Only a few counts were recorded for this clonotype. V gene TRBV7-2 combines with J gene TRBJ2-5, with 11 bases aligning to TRBD2. The J segment lost 6 bases and the V segment lost 5 bases, leaving 8 bases of the junction unmatched. Germline V gene data show CDR1 as SGHTA and CDR2 as FQGNSA. The CDR3 consists of 15 residues. The CDR3 spells CASSAASGGTQTQYF. Here the CDR3 DNA reads TGTGCCAGCAGCGCCGCTAGCGGGGGGACTCAGACCCAGTACTTC.

This chain connects TRBV5-1 to TRBJ2-5; D is possibly TRBD1 or TRBD2 (5 bases each). Germline V gives CDR1 SGHRS, CDR2 YFSETQ. This CDR3 has 13 amino acids. Trimming pared 4 bases from V and 4 bases from J, leaving 11 bases between. CDR3 sequence: CASSGTARETQYF. The CDR3 DNA reads TGCGCCAGCAGCGGGACGGCACGAGAGACCCAGTACTTC.

The V call is TRBV12-3 or TRBV12-4, the J call TRBJ1-1; D call uncertain. Trimming shortened V by 2 bases and J by 2 bases, and 18 bases separated the two germline ends. The CDR3 spans 17 residues. The CDR3 nucleotides are TGTGCCAGCAGTTTAATGGGCGAGGGTCGGCTTAACACTGAAGCTTTCTTT. Translating it yields CASSLMGEGRLNTEAFF.

This rearrangement joins TRBV12-3 or TRBV12-4 to TRBJ2-3, with a tentative D call TRBD1 (6 bases). Trimming stripped 3 bases from V and 7 bases from J, with 17 bases between. The CDR3 loop spans 15 amino acids. CDR3 sequence reads: CASSFRRQGSNTQYF. The CDR3 region has the DNA TGTGCCAGCAGTTTTCGGCGGCAGGGGAGCAATACGCAGTATTTT.

The sample holds many counts of this clonotype. This chain uses TRBV18 with TRBJ2-5; TRBD1 matches 11 bases. The CDR3 spans 14 residues. The ends lost 3 bases at V and 5 bases at J; junction bases unmatched: 2. The germline V gene encodes CDR1 KGHSH and CDR2 LQKENI. CDR3 sequence (DNA): TGTGCCAGCTCACCCCGGGACAGGGGGGAGACCCAGTACTTC. Translating gives CASSPRDRGETQYF.

The chain's CDR3 is CASVGLAYEQYF. For the CDR3, the DNA is TGTGCCAGCGTTGGCCTAGCCTACGAGCAGTACTTC. The V gene is TRBV28, the J gene TRBJ2-7; D not resolved. The V gene's germline CDR1 is MDHEN and CDR2 SYDVKM. The CDR3 has 12 amino acids. Trimming removed 8 bases from V and 2 bases from J, with 10 bases in between.

J is TRBJ1-5 and V is TRBV6-1, with D possibly TRBD1 on 6 matching bases. V lost 3 bases, J lost 4 bases, and 13 bases lay in between. CDR1 and CDR2 (germline): MNHNS, SASEGT. This CDR3 has 15 residues. DNA for the CDR3: TGTGCCAGCAGTGACCTGGGAGGGGGTAATCAGCCCCAGCATTTT. Translated: CASSDLGGGNQPQHF.

This clonotype has a count of ten or more. The V call is TRBV7-2, the J call TRBJ2-1; 11 bases are a match to TRBD2. The germline gives CDR1 SGHTA, CDR2 FQGNSA. This CDR3 is built from 16 residues. V lost 3 bases to trimming and J lost 10 bases; unmatched junction nucleotides: 11. CDR3 bases: TGTGCCAGCAGCTTCGGGACTAGCGGTCCCTGGGGAGAGCAGTTCTTC. Translation: CASSFGTSGPWGEQFF.

This chain uses TRBV3-1 with TRBJ2-7; TRBD2 matches 12 bases. The CDR3 runs 17 residues. Germline V CDR1 and CDR2: LGHDT, YNNKEL (reference sequence). Unmatched junction bases numbered 11, after V lost 1 base and J lost 7 bases. The CDR3 region is CASSQALTSGRQDEQYF. CDR3 coding DNA: TGTGCCAGCAGCCAAGCCCTTACTAGCGGGAGGCAGGATGAGCAGTACTTC.